This T cell receptor (beta chain) was observed in a study of cytomegalovirus exposure and HLA in healthy donors. Study-level information: A subsequent analysis stated that the roughly 120 validation repertoires were run on the same platform as the 650 to 850 first-cohort repertoires.

Trimming shortened V by 10 bases and J by 1 base, and 13 bases separated the two germline ends. This CDR3 has 14 residues. The germline V gene encodes CDR1 MNHEY and CDR2 SMNVEV (reference sequence). General study findings and limits: Cytomegalovirus status was reportedly diagnosed by the classifier with high specificity and sensitivity.

Profiled with immunoSEQ multiplex PCR; TCRdb holds only in-frame clones, not every one. The table shows 190,000 or so clones, with about 80% occurring only once. Concerning this clone: Its specificity is not known.

The TCR comes from a woman between 18 and 29 years old in good health and CMV-seropositive. The chain has TRBV27 and TRBJ2-2; possible D gene TRBD2, 5 bases. Sequencing was performed on PBMCs. The CDR3 sequence is CATRGHKNTGELFF. The CDR3 nucleotides are TGTGCCACCCGAGGGCACAAGAACACCGGGGAGCTGTTTTTT.